This T cell receptor (beta chain) was sequenced for a study of cytomegalovirus exposure and HLA in healthy donors (dated by TCRdb to 2015 to 2018). In terms of the full investigation: An earlier analysis of under 600 of the donors reported 250 to 350 Gb of sequence data and around 110 million unique TCR beta sequences from about 179 million T cells. An early release that covered about 600 HLA-typed donors contained approximately 300 gigabases of sequencing data and 75 million to 100 million unique TCR sequences. Of the roughly 400 genotyped donors, 80% to 90% were placed in the genetic ancestry cluster associated with self-reported Caucasian donors. The study aimed to test whether signatures of past pathogen exposure could be identified by cataloging public T cell receptors. Using immunosequencing, the study profiled T cell repertoires from 550 to 750 subjects and related those repertoires to cytomegalovirus serostatus. In addition to the first cohort of approximately 670 subjects, a separate validation cohort of 130 or so different subjects was used. To predict cytomegalovirus infection status, the study brought together high-throughput TCR immunosequencing, statistical association of individual TCRs with disease status, and machine learning. In a later analysis, previously published TCR beta repertoires from 666 donors were re-analyzed and high-resolution HLA genotyping was added so that TCR occurrence patterns could be studied. Rather than using new phenotypic data, the later analysis identified candidate immune exposures from TCR beta sequences and from how often those sequences occurred across donors. To decide whether each TCR beta V gene segment behaved as functional or pseudogenic, an earlier analysis of some 580 of the donors relied on high-throughput TCR beta sequencing. Donor age, sex, ethnicity and CMV serostatus were compiled alongside the repertoire data. A later genetic analysis used genome-wide SNP genotypes for about 60% of the roughly 700 donors, treating that subset as a discovery cohort. All discovery cohort repertoires had been generated using a single sequencing platform. Both class I and class II loci were covered by HLA typing, at four-digit resolution. The number of donors typed differed by locus, with about 629-640 for A, B, C, DRB1 and DQB1, around 500 for DQA1, 606 for DPA1, and some 450 for DPB1. Roughly five DR-DQ haplotypes were treated as single units for association and clustering because of strong linkage in the cohort. Among about 390 genotyped donors of the cohort, an average of approximately 250,000 unique TCR beta nucleotide sequences were sequenced per donor, roughly 20% of them non-productive.

The research as a whole found: Because HLA typing was unavailable for some donors at each locus, only the typed subset was used in association tests. Some IMGT-functional V segments, including TRBV6-2 and TRBV6-3, could not be told apart with the 87-base-pair reads, so those segments were excluded. A later genetic analysis reported fewer N-insertions in productive TCRs among donors in an Asian-associated ancestry cluster than the 666-donor mean. Sequencing depth was assumed to be roughly uniform across donors in the presence/absence analyses, though that assumption may not hold. According to the authors, the approach could potentially be generalized to other disease states and immunological phenotypes. Specific HLA alleles were associated with 15,000 to 20,000 TCR beta sequences at a false discovery rate of 0.05 in a later analysis. In a later analysis, HLA-associated TCR beta chains were found to be more clonally expanded and to have lower generation probabilities than equally common non-associated chains. Only TCR beta chains were sequenced in this cohort, and the absence of alpha or paired-chain data limited detectable features. In an earlier analysis of around 500 of the donors, most TCR beta V segments appeared in productive rearrangements about 87% or about 30% of the time, broadly matching IMGT annotations. Immune exposure information for the cohort was limited to CMV serostatus. The sequencing pipeline was judged likely to have produced a cluster of highly shared sequence variants as a technical artifact. In vitro tests confirmed that a few of the cytomegalovirus-associated TCR beta chains recognize cytomegalovirus antigens. The classifier was reported to diagnose cytomegalovirus status with high specificity and sensitivity in both the original cohort and the validation cohort. V-gene and J-gene trimming of TCR beta chains was associated with a missense DCLRE1C variant in a later genetic analysis, and the association was replicated in an independent cohort. Roughly 15 rarely observed V segments, including chromosome 9 orphons, were excluded from the earlier analysis of about 610 of the donors because counts were too low. In a later analysis, TCR association rates were found to vary across HLA loci, with the most associated TCRs seen for DRB1 alleles and the fewest for HLA-C alleles. Most CMV-associated TCR beta chains appeared to be HLA-restricted in a later analysis, and the HLA associations seemed to be driven largely by CMV exposure. Strong co-occurrence of HLA alleles, especially DR and DQ, made assigning TCR associations to individual alleles difficult. A further reported finding was that TCR beta sequences accurately predicted the HLA-A and HLA-B alleles for most subjects in the first cohort. Most TCR sequences were seen in very few donors, while some public TCRs were found in many individuals. In the study, 150 to 200 TCR beta chains were listed as associated with cytomegalovirus. Several of the top co-occurrence clusters appeared to be linked to parvovirus B19, influenza, CMV and Epstein-Barr virus, according to a later analysis. Linkage disequilibrium might explain the correlated functional status among segregating V segments, but an unknown experimental factor could not be ruled out.

The method was the immunoSEQ multiplex PCR assay. For the multiplex PCR, a mixture combining 60 forward primers for TCR Vbeta segments and 13 reverse primers for TCR Jbeta segments was used. Amplification of the CDR3 region of rearranged TCR beta genes was performed with a multiplex PCR assay on genomic DNA. The Illumina HiSeq System was used to sequence the amplified TCR beta libraries as 87-base-pair reads. Per the original workflow: In a later analysis, tens of millions of unique TCR beta chains were counted across the 650 to 700 repertoires, and roughly 11 million of these chains were shared by at least two donors. Raw reads were error-corrected and collapsed into unique sequences with a nearest-neighbor algorithm that merged closely related sequences to remove PCR and sequencing errors. To assign V, D and J gene segments, CDR3 sequences were aligned to IMGT reference sequences. For a sequence to be retained, a match of at least six nucleotides to both a V gene segment and a J gene segment was required. Rearrangements were called productive when the CDR3 lacked stop codons and stayed in frame with V and J; all others were non-productive. Following IMGT convention, CDR3 was defined as the stretch from the second conserved V-encoded cysteine to the conserved J-encoded phenylalanine. Sequences without an unambiguous match to a single V gene segment were excluded from the earlier analysis of a few hundred of the donors. In an earlier analysis of 587 of the donors, a V segment was called functional when productive rearrangements were above 56.7%, and segregating when the standard deviation between donors exceeded 5%. A statistical classification framework was built to diagnose cytomegalovirus status from the catalog of TCR beta chain sequences. V and J gene assignment, in a later analysis, came from comparing TCR nucleotide sequences with IMGT/GENE-DB human TR gene sequences. In a later analysis, CDR3 sequences and most-parsimonious VDJ recombination scenarios were assigned using the TCRdist pipeline. In a later analysis, each TCR beta chain was defined by its CDR3 amino acid sequence together with its V-gene family, and reads without a unique V-gene family were excluded. As a way to deal with suspected cross-contamination and a sequencing artifact, a later analysis dropped 640 or so nucleotide sequences that were highly shared and had low generation probability. In a later analysis, a clonal expansion index for each public chain was calculated from normalized within-repertoire ranks of inferred template counts. In a later analysis, generation probabilities were computed with a VDJ recombination model fitted to out-of-frame rearrangements, and the resulting probabilities were checked against IGoR. Hypergeometric tests were used in a later analysis to score TCR-TCR, TCR-HLA and TCR-CMV co-occurrence, with a repertoire-size bias correction applied to the TCR pairs. To estimate false discovery rates, a later analysis permuted the HLA or CMV assignments 20 times. In a later analysis, co-occurring TCRs were grouped using DBSCAN, and TCRdist sequence similarity was added for clustering within HLA-allele-positive subsets. Repertoires with fewer than 30,000 or more than 120,000 public chains, plus five repertoires with anomalous nucleotide sharing, were excluded from co-occurrence clustering. Sourced from immuneACCESS, this table was stored by TCRdb with only in-frame sequences that have V and J called. A share of the clones is absent; for the studies checked, an unresolved V gene accounts for under half, and the remainder has no known explanation. The V and J calls and the clone size are those of that table, but D and trimming were determined from the DNA. This sample is represented by around 120,000 clones; roughly 70% of them were singletons. 4% to 5% of the sample is held by the ten biggest clonotypes.

To note about this clone: What this receptor recognizes is not known. Base quality data are lacking; no much larger clone is found one base away.

In total, 666 healthy bone marrow donors made up the cohort. At the time of sampling, all cohort members were nominally healthy, though unrecorded immune exposures were likely present. The donor tested CMV seronegative, placing the donor among the roughly 340 seronegative members of the cohort. A peripheral blood sample was provided by each donor, and peripheral blood mononuclear cells were used for TCR beta sequencing. The Qiagen DNeasy Blood Extraction Kit was used to extract genomic DNA from the blood cell samples. V gives up 9 bases and J gives up 2 bases, and the segment between their germline ends measures 14 bases. As encoded in the germline V gene, CDR1 is SGHTA while CDR2 is FQGNSA. The CDR3 holds 14 amino acids from the cysteine to the phenylalanine. Just the 42-base CDR3 DNA is kept, in frame starting at base 1.

This clonotype was sampled from a woman in her thirties or forties in good health and CMV-seronegative. What was sequenced was PBMCs. The rearranged segments are TRBV7-2 and TRBJ1-3, with the D gene too uncertain to name. Read as DNA, the sequence is TGTGCCAGTGCCGCTTTATGGCCTGGAAACACCATATATTTT. This sequence encodes CASAALWPGNTIYF.